Following are 15 T cell receptor beta chains from one sample sequenced in a study of OX40 agonist ivuxolimab in advanced cancers. Clones were read by immunoSEQ multiplex PCR, and TCRdb kept only the in-frame ones, dropping some. This table holds some 20,000 clones, 85% to 90% found once. The input for sequencing was CD4+ or CD8+ T cells sorted from blood, taken in a trial of the OX40 agonist ivuxolimab. Receptors originate from an adult with an advanced solid tumor such as melanoma, head and neck, liver or kidney cancer.

This clone is large. This rearrangement joins TRBV7-9 to TRBJ1-3, with 9 nucleotides matching TRBD1. Germline V gene data show CDR1 as SEHNR and CDR2 as FQNEAQ (reference sequence). The CDR3 spans 18 residues. With 5 bases clipped from V and 3 bases from J, the junction kept 14 bases outside the gene matches. CDR3 nucleotides: TGTGCCAGCAGCCCACCACCCTATCCGGGACAGGGTGGAAACACCATATATTTT. Protein product: CASSPPPYPGQGGNTIYF.

The CDR3 DNA follows: TGTGCCAGCACCGGGACCGTTGCAACTAATGAAAAACTGTTTTTT. Residues: CASTGTVATNEKLFF. The chain employs TRBV21-1 and TRBJ1-4. TRBV21-1 is classified as a pseudogene. This CDR3 region has 15 residues.

The chain joins TRBV25-1 to TRBJ2-1; 9 bases are a match to TRBD2. V gave up 5 bases and J gave up 7 bases; unmatched junction bases: 9. There are 15 residues in the CDR3. Germline-derived CDR1 and CDR2 are MGHDK and SYGVNS. The CDR3 spells CASSHIRGGGNEQFF. The CDR3 nucleotides read TGTGCCAGCAGTCACATCCGCGGGGGGGGGAATGAGCAGTTCTTC. Full variable domain (missing parts from reference TRBV25-1 and TRBJ2-1): EADIYQTPRYLVIGTGKKITLECSQTMGHDKMYWYQQDPGMELHLIHYSYGVNSTEKGDLSSESTVSRIRTEHFPLTLESARPSHTSQYLCASSHIRGGGNEQFFGPGTRLTVL.

This sequence joins TRBV5-1 and TRBJ1-1; D unclear. CDR1 is SGHRS, CDR2 YFSETQ, per germline. The CDR3 contains 14 residues. Trimming stripped 1 base from V and 0 bases from J, with 7 bases between. CDR3 bases: TGCGCCAGCAGCTTGCAGGTGATGAACACTGAAGCTTTCTTT. Translation: CASSLQVMNTEAFF.

This rearrangement joins TRBV7-9 to TRBJ2-5; 8 nucleotides align to TRBD2. The germline gives CDR1 SEHNR, CDR2 FQNEAQ (reference sequence). J was trimmed by 2 bases and V by 0 bases; bases with no gene match: 2. The CDR3 has 15 amino acids. In DNA, the CDR3 is TGTGCCAGCAGCTTAGCCTTAGCGGGGCAAGAGACCCAGTACTTC. Its protein product is CASSLALAGQETQYF.

In its sample, this clone was seen once. One end of the junction fails to match germline, which may point to a read error. The chain has TRBV7-6 and TRBJ1-3; no reliable D call. The CDR3 runs 18 residues. Germline V gene lookup returns CDR1 SGHVS and CDR2 FNYEAQ. CDR3 residues: CASSSPGAEAASGNTIYF. The CDR3 DNA is TGTGCCAGCAGCTCTCCGGGTGCGGAGGCCGCATCTGGGAACACCATATATTTT.

The chain links TRBV19 to TRBJ1-3; no firm D call. Trimming removed 6 bases at V and 0 bases at J, with 12 bases between. Germline V lookup: CDR1 LNHDA, CDR2 SQIVND (reference sequence). The CDR3 extends over 15 amino acids. CDR3: CASSWSENSGNTIYF. In DNA, the CDR3 is TGTGCCAGTAGCTGGAGCGAGAACTCTGGAAACACCATATATTTT.

The J gene is TRBJ1-5, the V gene TRBV27, with D possibly TRBD1 on 6 matching bases. Trimming took off 5 bases at V and 0 bases at J, with 14 bases between the two ends. CDR1 MNHEY and CDR2 SMNVEV come from the germline V gene (reference sequence). The length of the CDR3 is 16 residues. The CDR3 reads CASSVRGLSSNQPQHF. For the CDR3, the DNA is TGTGCCAGCAGTGTACGGGGGCTGAGTAGCAATCAGCCCCAGCATTTT.

As for this clone: This likely comes from a read error, as the CDR3 has no conserved phenylalanine or tryptophan at its end. The genes are TRBV7-3 and TRBJ1-6, with D tentatively TRBD1 (5 bases). The CDR3 spans 15 residues. Germline loops: CDR1 SGHTA, CDR2 FQGTGA. V lost 2 bases and J lost 3, with 8 bases in between. In nucleotides, the CDR3 is TGTGCCAGCAGCTTATGGGGGGGCTATAATTCACCCCTCCACCTT. It specifies CASSLWGGYNSPLHL.

This clone was counted a few times. The V and J genes are TRBV11-2 and TRBJ2-7; D not resolved. The V end was cut by 6 bases, the J end by 3 bases, with 9 bases between. The CDR3 spans 12 residues. Looked up from germline, CDR1 is SGHAT and CDR2 is FQNNGV. The CDR3 sequence is CASRATYYEQYF. CDR3 DNA: TGTGCCAGCAGGGCAACATACTACGAGCAGTACTTC.

The chain employs TRBV7-9 and TRBJ1-1, with no clear D. There are 14 residues in the CDR3. The V end lost 6 bases, the J end lost 1 base, and 12 bases lay between the germline ends. CDR1 is SEHNR, CDR2 FQNEAQ, per germline (reference sequence). CDR3 loop: CASRQSWGNTEAFF. CDR3 DNA sequence: TGTGCCAGCAGGCAGAGTTGGGGGAACACTGAAGCTTTCTTT.

The chain combines TRBV27 with TRBJ1-1; maybe TRBD1 (6 bases). The CDR3 is 16 amino acids. The germline V gene encodes CDR1 MNHEY and CDR2 SMNVEV (reference sequence). The V gene lost 5 bases and the J gene lost 3 bases, with 19 bases spanning the gap. The CDR3 sequence: CASSRGPTGYDTEAFF. CDR3 sequence (DNA): TGTGCCAGCAGTCGAGGCCCAACAGGGTATGACACTGAAGCTTTCTTT.

The chain combines TRBV11-3 with TRBJ2-2; no clear D gene. The germline V gene has CDR1 SGHNT and CDR2 YENEEA. This CDR3 is 12 amino acids long. Here the CDR3 reads CAVRVATGELFF. The DNA for the CDR3 is TGTGCTGTCCGGGTGGCCACCGGGGAGCTGTTTTTT.

The chain employs TRBV5-1 and TRBJ2-5, with a weak D call TRBD2 (7 bases). Trimming left V 0 bases short and J 0 bases short, with 15 bases between. CDR3 length: 17 residues. CDR1 is SGHRS, CDR2 YFSETQ, per germline. As DNA, the CDR3 is TGCGCCAGCAGCTTGGGTGCTGCGGGGGCGTACCAAGAGACCCAGTACTTC. This sequence encodes CASSLGAAGAYQETQYF.

The gene calls are TRBV10-1 and TRBJ1-6, with D uncertain. Germline CDR1 and CDR2: WNHNN and SYGVQD (reference sequence). Trimming pared 10 bases from V and 0 bases from J, leaving 19 bases between. The CDR3 has 17 residues. The CDR3 protein is CAKVLGKFCSYNSPLHF. DNA for the CDR3: TGCGCCAAGGTTTTGGGGAAGTTCTGCTCCTATAATTCACCCCTCCACTTT.